This TCR beta chain is drawn from a study of technical replicates of blood from a few donors. The protocol was immunoSEQ multiplex PCR, while the TCRdb copy is restricted to in-frame clones and leaves out a portion. The sample holds 85,000 to 100,000 clones; about 90% are singletons and the top ten take about 0.26%. The CDR3 consists of 14 residues. Trimming took 2 bases from V and 5 from J; bases not matched to a gene: 4. From germline, CDR1 is GTSNPN and CDR2 SVGIG (reference sequence). The rearrangement uses TRBV30 and TRBJ2-7, with 12 bases identical to TRBD2. Sequencing was carried out using T cells isolated from PBMCs. This sequence originates from a human donor in good health. The CDR3 sequence: CAWSLAGGGNEQYF. DNA of the CDR3: TGTGCCTGGAGTCTAGCGGGGGGGGGAAACGAGCAGTACTTC.